The TCR beta chain under discussion was sequenced for a study of T cell repertoires in cytomegalovirus infection (dated by TCRdb to about 2019). Background on the whole study: Because public TCR beta signatures pointed to carriage of CMV infection together with the matching HLA type, the HLA type of each donor mattered for the analysis.

These reads were obtained on an Illumina HiSeq 1500. Starting from the raw public reads, TCRdb applied fastp trimming at Q25, assembled clones with MiXCR and retained in-frame beta chains. Records with the same CDR3 protein are collapsed into one entry carrying the most frequent genes and DNA. The sample contains around 530,000 distinct CDR3 sequences, about 26% of them found a single time. The top ten clones comprise 13% of the sample. Many counts were recorded for this clonotype. Its antigen is currently not known. The record has no base qualities; no much larger clone is one base away. Findings and caveats that apply to the study as a whole: Cumulative frequency of public TCR beta family members discriminated carriers of CMV infection plus the relevant HLA type in this cohort and an independent approximately 350-donor cohort. The ex vivo response was dominated by HLA-C-restricted CMV-specific TCR beta clonotypes, which also provided the single most frequent clonotype in two of eight donors.

Trimming removed 6 bases from V and 2 bases from J; the gene matches leave 6 bases unexplained. The CDR3 has 14 amino acids, counting the end cysteine and phenylalanine. The CDR3 DNA has 42 bases and is translated from base 1. Via the germline V gene, CDR1 is SGHTA and CDR2 FQGNSA. The receptor chain draws on TRBV7-2 and TRBJ1-2; 7 bases in the middle match TRBD1. Material: PBMCs. This receptor was taken from a human donor in good health (CMV status not recorded). Some clones in this sample may be carry-over from other donors' samples. The DNA sequence is as follows: TGTGCCAGCAGAGACAGGGCGAGCAACTATGGCTACACCTTC. It translates as CASRDRASNYGYTF.